These 5 T cell receptor beta chains share one sample of origin, sequenced in a study of blood T cell repertoires in COVID-19. Data came from immunoSEQ multiplex PCR; TCRdb stores just in-frame clones and leaves some out. Altogether 55,000 to 75,000 clones are present, approximately 84% being singletons, with the ten largest covering about 9.1%. Sequencing was carried out using peripheral blood. The source of these receptors is an elderly man with COVID-19, enrolled during active disease.

This sequence joins TRBV18 and TRBJ1-2, with unresolved D. The V gene lost 3 bases and the J gene lost 7 bases, with 12 bases spanning the gap. Germline V lookup: CDR1 KGHSH, CDR2 LQKENI. This CDR3 comprises 13 residues. This CDR3 reads CASSPGLVGGYTF. In nucleotides, the CDR3 is TGTGCCAGCTCACCTGGACTGGTGGGTGGCTACACCTTC. Using reference TRBV18 and TRBJ1-2 for the parts outside the CDR3, the full variable domain is NAGVMQNPRHLVRRRGQEARLRCSPMKGHSHVYWYRQLPEEGLKFMVYLQKENIIDESGMPKERFSAEFPKEGPSILRIQQVVRGDSAAYFCASSPGLVGGYTFGSGTRLTVV.

This rearrangement joins TRBV2 to TRBJ2-1; 12 bases are a match to TRBD2. CDR1 and CDR2 from the germline V gene are SNHLY and FYNNEI. V dropped 7 bases and J dropped 9; count of bases not matched to a gene: 16. This CDR3 contains 17 residues. CDR3 in amino acids: CASIKQSSGRAPSEQFF. For the CDR3, the DNA is TGTGCCAGCATCAAACAATCTAGCGGGAGGGCCCCTAGTGAGCAGTTCTTC.

The chain has TRBV7-7 and TRBJ1-1; TRBD1 is a possible D gene (6 bases). V gave up 6 bases and J gave up 0 bases, with 14 bases separating them. This CDR3 is built from 15 residues. The germline V gene has CDR1 SSHAT and CDR2 FNYEAQ (reference sequence). DNA for the CDR3: TGTGCCAGCAGATCGGACAGCAAATTGAACACTGAAGCTTTCTTT. It translates to CASRSDSKLNTEAFF. The whole variable domain, remainder taken from reference TRBV7-7 and TRBJ1-1, is GAGVSQSPRYKVTKRGQDVTLRCDPISSHATLYWYQQALGQGPEFLTYFNYEAQPDKSGLPSDRFSAERPEGSISTLTIQRTEQRDSAMYRCASRSDSKLNTEAFFGQGTRLTVV.

The gene calls are TRBV4-1 and TRBJ1-1, with D possibly TRBD1 on 6 matching bases. The CDR3 sequence is 14 residues long. CDR1 and CDR2 (germline): MGHRA, YSYEKL. The ends were cut back, 0 bases at V and 4 bases at J, with 9 bases in the middle. The CDR3, as DNA: TGCGCCAGCAGCCAAGATCGGGGGGCCACTGAAGCTTTCTTT. Its translation is CASSQDRGATEAFF.

The chain couples TRBV2 to TRBJ1-4; D is unclear. This CDR3 has 15 amino acids. The V and J ends lost 6 bases and 4 bases respectively, with 15 bases between them. Germline CDR1 is SNHLY and CDR2 is FYNNEI. The CDR3 coding sequence is TGTGCCAGCAGACCACGGACGGGGAATAATGAAAAACTGTTTTTT. Translated, it gives CASRPRTGNNEKLFF.